The 8 T cell receptor beta chains below come from one sample, sequenced in a study of PD-1 blockade in classical Hodgkin lymphoma. Stated time point: cycle 4 day 1 (C4D1), after about 6 weeks of nivolumab. Brentuximab vedotin exposure varied among the patients, all of whom had relapsed after autologous stem cell transplantation. Using magnetic negative selection, the CD4+ T cells were separated out of thawed PBMCs. Profiling relied on immunoSEQ multiplex PCR, and the TCRdb table lists in-frame clones only, not all of them. The profile covers 20,000 or so clones, with around four fifths appearing a single time and roughly 2.5% taken by the ten largest. The source material was CD4+ T cells from blood, sampled before the fourth cycle of nivolumab. Every receptor here comes from a human donor with classical Hodgkin lymphoma.

This chain links TRBV7-8 with TRBJ2-2, with TRBD2 identical over 11 bases. Per germline, CDR1 SGHVS and CDR2 FQNEAQ. The CDR3 has 16 amino acids. J was trimmed by 6 bases and V by 2 bases; bases with no gene match: 5. The CDR3 sequence is CASSLLAGGPSGELFF. The CDR3 bases are TGTGCCAGCAGCTTATTAGCGGGAGGGCCCTCCGGGGAGCTGTTTTTT. Together with reference TRBV7-8 and TRBJ2-2, the CDR3 gives the full variable domain: GAGVSQSPRYKVAKRGQDVALRCDPISGHVSLFWYQQALGQGPEFLTYFQNEAQLDKSGLPSDRFFAERPEGSVSTLKIQRTQQEDSAVYLCASSLLAGGPSGELFFGEGSRLTVL.

On this clone itself: An end of the junction differs from the germline gene, which may be a read error. V usage is TRBV5-3 and J usage is TRBJ1-3; tentative D call: TRBD1 (5 bases). TRBV5-3 falls under the ORF class, with uncertain function. The length of the CDR3 is 15 residues. CDR3 DNA: TGTGCCAGCAGCTCGCTTCAGGGATCGGGAAACACCATATATTTT. Its protein product is CASSSLQGSGNTIYF.

Only a few counts were recorded for this clone. The rearrangement links TRBV6-1 to TRBJ2-7; a weak D match, TRBD1 (5 bases). The CDR3 contains 15 residues. Germline V CDR1 and CDR2: MNHNS, SASEGT. V shed 2 bases and J shed 4 bases, with 15 bases lying between them. The CDR3 sequence is CASSESTGSGYEQYF. The CDR3 DNA reads as TGTGCCAGCAGTGAAAGCACAGGTTCTGGGTACGAGCAGTACTTC.

The chain has TRBV7-8 and TRBJ2-6; possibly TRBD1 for D (5 bases). CDR1 and CDR2 (germline): SGHVS, FQNEAQ. The CDR3 is 16 amino acids. Between the trimmed V and J ends, which lost 5 bases and 3 bases, there was a span of 14 bases. The CDR3 spells CASSHVRQFGANVLTF. CDR3 nucleotides: TGTGCCAGCAGCCATGTGAGACAGTTTGGGGCCAACGTCCTGACTTTC.

The chain recombines TRBV11-2 with TRBJ2-3; D uncertain. Germline V CDR1 and CDR2: SGHAT, FQNNGV. Between the trimmed V and J ends, which lost 5 bases and 1 base, there was a span of 13 bases. CDR3 length: 15 amino acids. The CDR3 bases are TGTGCCAGCAGCCCCTACTACGGCCGCACAGATACGCAGTATTTT. Translating it yields CASSPYYGRTDTQYF. Full variable domain (remainder filled in from reference TRBV11-2 and TRBJ2-3): EAGVAQSPRYKIIEKRQSVAFWCNPISGHATLYWYQQILGQGPKLLIQFQNNGVVDDSQLPKDRFSAERLKGVDSTLKIQPAKLEDSAVYLCASSPYYGRTDTQYFGPGTRLTVL.

V usage is TRBV2 and J usage is TRBJ2-7, with D tentatively TRBD1 (7 bases). The germline gives CDR1 SNHLY, CDR2 FYNNEI. Between the trimmed V and J ends, which lost 6 bases and 1 base, there was a span of 13 bases. The CDR3 runs 14 residues. Written as DNA, the CDR3 is TGTGCCAGCAGGGAGCAGGGGGGATCCTACGAGCAGTACTTC. It yields the protein CASREQGGSYEQYF.

The V and J genes are TRBV29-1 and TRBJ1-3; D uncertain. The CDR3 has 13 amino acids. Germline CDR1 SQVTM, CDR2 ANQGSEA. The V end was cut by 5 bases, the J end by 1 base, with 9 bases between. CDR3 coding DNA: TGCAGCGTTCAAGTAGGGTCTGGAAACACCATATATTTT. Amino acids: CSVQVGSGNTIYF.

This chain connects TRBV6-1 to TRBJ2-2, with D unclear. The CDR3 length is 16 residues. Trimming removed 3 bases from V and 3 bases from J, with 14 bases in between. Germline V gene data show CDR1 as MNHNS and CDR2 as SASEGT. Here the CDR3 DNA reads TGTGCCAGCAGTGACCAACCGGGTCAATACACCGGGGAGCTGTTTTTT. Translating it yields CASSDQPGQYTGELFF.